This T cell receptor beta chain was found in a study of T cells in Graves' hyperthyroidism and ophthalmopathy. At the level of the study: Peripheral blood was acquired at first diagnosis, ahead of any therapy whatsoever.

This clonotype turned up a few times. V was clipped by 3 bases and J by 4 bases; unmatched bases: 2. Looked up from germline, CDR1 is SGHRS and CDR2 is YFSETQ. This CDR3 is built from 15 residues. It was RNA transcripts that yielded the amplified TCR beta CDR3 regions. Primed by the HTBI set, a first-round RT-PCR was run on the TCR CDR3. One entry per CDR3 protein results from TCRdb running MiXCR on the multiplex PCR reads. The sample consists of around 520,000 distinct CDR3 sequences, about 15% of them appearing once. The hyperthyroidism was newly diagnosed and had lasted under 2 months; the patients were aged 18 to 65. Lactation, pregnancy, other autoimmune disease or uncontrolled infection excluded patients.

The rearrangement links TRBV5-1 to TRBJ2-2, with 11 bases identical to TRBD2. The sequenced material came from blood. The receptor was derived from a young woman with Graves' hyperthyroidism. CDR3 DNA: TGCGCCAGCAGCTCCGGGACTAGCGGCACCGGGGAGCTGTTTTTT. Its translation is CASSSGTSGTGELFF.